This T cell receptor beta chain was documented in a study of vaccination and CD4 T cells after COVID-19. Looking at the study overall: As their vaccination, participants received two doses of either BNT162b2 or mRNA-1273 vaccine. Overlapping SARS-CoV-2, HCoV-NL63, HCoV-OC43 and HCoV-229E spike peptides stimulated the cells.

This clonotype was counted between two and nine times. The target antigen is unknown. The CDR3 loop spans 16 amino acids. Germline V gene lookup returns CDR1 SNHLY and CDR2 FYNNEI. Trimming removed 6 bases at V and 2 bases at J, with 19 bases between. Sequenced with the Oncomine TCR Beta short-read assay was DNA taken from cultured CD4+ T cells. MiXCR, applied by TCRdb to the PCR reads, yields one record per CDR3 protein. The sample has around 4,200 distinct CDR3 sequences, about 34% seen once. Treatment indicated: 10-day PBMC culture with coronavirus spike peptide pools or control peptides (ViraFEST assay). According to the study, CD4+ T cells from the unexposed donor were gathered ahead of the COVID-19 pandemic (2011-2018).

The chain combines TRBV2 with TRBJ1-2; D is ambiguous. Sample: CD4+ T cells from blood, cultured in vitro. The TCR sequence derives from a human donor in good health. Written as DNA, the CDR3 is TGTGCCAGCAGGGCGGACTATCCCCGAGGCAACTATGGCTACACCTTC. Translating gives CASRADYPRGNYGYTF. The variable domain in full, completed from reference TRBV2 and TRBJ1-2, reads EPEVTQTPSHQVTQMGQEVILRCVPISNHLYFYWYRQILGQKVEFLVSFYNNEISEKSEIFDDQFSVERPDGSNFTLKIRSTKLEDSAMYFCASRADYPRGNYGYTFGSGTRLTVV.